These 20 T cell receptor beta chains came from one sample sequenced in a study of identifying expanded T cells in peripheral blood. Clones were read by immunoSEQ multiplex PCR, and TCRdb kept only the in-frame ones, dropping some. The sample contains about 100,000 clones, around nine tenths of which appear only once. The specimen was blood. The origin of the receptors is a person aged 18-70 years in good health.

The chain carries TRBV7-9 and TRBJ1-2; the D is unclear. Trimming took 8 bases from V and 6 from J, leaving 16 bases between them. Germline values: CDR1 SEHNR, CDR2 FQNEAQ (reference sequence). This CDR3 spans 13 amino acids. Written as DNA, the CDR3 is TGTGCCAGCGCCCTATTAGCGGAAAATGGCTACACCTTC. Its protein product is CASALLAENGYTF. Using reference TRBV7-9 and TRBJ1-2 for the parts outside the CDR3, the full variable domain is DTGVSQNPRHKITKRGQNVTFRCDPISEHNRLYWYRQTLGQGPEFLTYFQNEAQLEKSRLLSDRFSAERPKGSFSTLEIQRTEQGDSAMYLCASALLAENGYTFGSGTRLTVV.

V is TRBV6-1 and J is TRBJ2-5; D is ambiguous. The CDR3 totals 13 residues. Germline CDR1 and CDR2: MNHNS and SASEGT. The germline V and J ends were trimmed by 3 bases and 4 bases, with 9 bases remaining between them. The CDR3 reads CASSEFESETQYF. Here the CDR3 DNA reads TGTGCCAGCAGTGAGTTCGAGTCAGAGACCCAGTACTTC.

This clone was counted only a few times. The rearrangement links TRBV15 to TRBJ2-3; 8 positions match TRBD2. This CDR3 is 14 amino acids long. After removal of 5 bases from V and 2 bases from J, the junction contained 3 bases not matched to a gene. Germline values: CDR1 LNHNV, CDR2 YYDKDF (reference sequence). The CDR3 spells CATSGSGATDTQYF. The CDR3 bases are TGTGCCACCAGCGGTAGCGGGGCCACAGATACGCAGTATTTT.

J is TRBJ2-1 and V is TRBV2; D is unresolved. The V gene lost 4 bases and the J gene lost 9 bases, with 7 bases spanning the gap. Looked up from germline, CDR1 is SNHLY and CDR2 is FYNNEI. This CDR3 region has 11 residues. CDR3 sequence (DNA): TGTGCCAGCAGTGGGCCCCCTGAGCAGTTCTTC. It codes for CASSGPPEQFF. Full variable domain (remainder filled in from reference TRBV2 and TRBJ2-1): EPEVTQTPSHQVTQMGQEVILRCVPISNHLYFYWYRQILGQKVEFLVSFYNNEISEKSEIFDDQFSVERPDGSNFTLKIRSTKLEDSAMYFCASSGPPEQFFGPGTRLTVL.

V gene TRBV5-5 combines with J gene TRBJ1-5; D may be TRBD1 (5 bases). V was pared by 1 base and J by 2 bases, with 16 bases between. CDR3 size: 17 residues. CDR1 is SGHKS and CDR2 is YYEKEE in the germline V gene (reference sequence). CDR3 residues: CASSLRGGERGNQPQHF. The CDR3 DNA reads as TGTGCCAGCAGCTTGCGGGGAGGGGAAAGGGGCAATCAGCCCCAGCATTTT.

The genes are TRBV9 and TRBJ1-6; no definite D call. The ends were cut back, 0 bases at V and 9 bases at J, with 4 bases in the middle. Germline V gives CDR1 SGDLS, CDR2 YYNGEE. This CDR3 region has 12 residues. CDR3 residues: CASSVGGSPLHF. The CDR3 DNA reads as TGTGCCAGCAGCGTAGGAGGTTCACCCCTCCACTTT.

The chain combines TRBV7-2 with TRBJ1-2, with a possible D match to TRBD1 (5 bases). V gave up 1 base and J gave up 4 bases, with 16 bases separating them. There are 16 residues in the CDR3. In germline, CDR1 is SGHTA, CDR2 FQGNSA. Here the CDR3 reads CASSLVGGGLLYGYTF. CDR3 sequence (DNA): TGTGCCAGCAGCTTAGTCGGCGGGGGACTTCTCTATGGCTACACCTTC. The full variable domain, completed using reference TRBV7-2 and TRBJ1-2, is GAGVSQSPSNKVTEKGKDVELRCDPISGHTALYWYRQSLGQGLEFLIYFQGNSAPDKSGLPSDRFSAERTGGSVSTLTIQRTQQEDSAVYLCASSLVGGGLLYGYTFGSGTRLTVV.

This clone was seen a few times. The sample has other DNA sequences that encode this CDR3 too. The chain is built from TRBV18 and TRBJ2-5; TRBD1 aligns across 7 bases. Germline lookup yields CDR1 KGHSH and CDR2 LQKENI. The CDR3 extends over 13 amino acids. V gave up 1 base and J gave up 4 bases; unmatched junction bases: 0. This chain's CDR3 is CASSPQGAETQYF. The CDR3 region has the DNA TGTGCCAGCTCACCACAGGGGGCAGAGACCCAGTACTTC. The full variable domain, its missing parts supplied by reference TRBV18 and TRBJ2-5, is NAGVMQNPRHLVRRRGQEARLRCSPMKGHSHVYWYRQLPEEGLKFMVYLQKENIIDESGMPKERFSAEFPKEGPSILRIQQVVRGDSAAYFCASSPQGAETQYFGPGTRLLVL.

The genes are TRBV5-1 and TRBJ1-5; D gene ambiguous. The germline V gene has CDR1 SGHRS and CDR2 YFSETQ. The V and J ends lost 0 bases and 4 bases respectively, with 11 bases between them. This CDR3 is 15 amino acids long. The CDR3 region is CASSLVGGTNQPQHF. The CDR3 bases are TGCGCCAGCAGCTTGGTTGGAGGTACGAATCAGCCCCAGCATTTT.

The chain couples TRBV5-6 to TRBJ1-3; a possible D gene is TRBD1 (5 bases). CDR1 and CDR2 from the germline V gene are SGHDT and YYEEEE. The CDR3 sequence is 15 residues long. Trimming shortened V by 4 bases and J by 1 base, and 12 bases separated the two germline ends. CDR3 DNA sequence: TGTGCCAGCAGCAGATCGGACAAGTCTGGAAACACCATATATTTT. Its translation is CASSRSDKSGNTIYF.

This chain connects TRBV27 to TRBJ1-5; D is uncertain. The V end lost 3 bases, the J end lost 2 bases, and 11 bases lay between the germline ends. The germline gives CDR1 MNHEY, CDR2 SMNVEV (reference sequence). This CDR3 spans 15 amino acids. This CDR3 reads CASSFYRVGNQPQHF. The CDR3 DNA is TGTGCCAGCAGTTTTTATAGGGTTGGCAATCAGCCCCAGCATTTT.

In nucleotides, the CDR3 is TGCGCCAGCAGTGACCCTGACAGGGGGAACACTGAAGCTTTCTTT. Protein product: CASSDPDRGNTEAFF. V is TRBV10-2 and J is TRBJ1-1; 8 positions match TRBD1. The CDR3 runs 15 residues. V trimming: 3 bases; J trimming: 1 base; junction bases outside the gene matches: 4. Looked up from germline, CDR1 is WSHSY and CDR2 is SAAADI.

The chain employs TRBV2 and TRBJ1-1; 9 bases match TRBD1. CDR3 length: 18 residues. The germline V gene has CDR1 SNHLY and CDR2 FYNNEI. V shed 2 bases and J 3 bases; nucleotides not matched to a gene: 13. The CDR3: CASSEKGTGIGRDTEAFF. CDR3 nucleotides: TGTGCCAGCAGTGAAAAGGGGACAGGGATAGGCCGGGACACTGAAGCTTTCTTT.

In DNA, the CDR3 is TGTGCCAGTAGTATAGACCTGACAGACCCATATGGCTACACCTTC. This gives the protein CASSIDLTDPYGYTF. The chain has TRBV19 and TRBJ1-2, with D tentatively TRBD1 (5 bases). In germline, CDR1 is LNHDA, CDR2 SQIVND (reference sequence). This CDR3 is built from 15 residues. V lost 0 bases, J lost 5 bases, and 13 bases lay in between.

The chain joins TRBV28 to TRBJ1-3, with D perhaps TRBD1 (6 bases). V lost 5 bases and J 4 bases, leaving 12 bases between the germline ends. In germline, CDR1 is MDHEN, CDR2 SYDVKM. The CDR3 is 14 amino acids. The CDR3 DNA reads TGTGCCAGCAGTACCCCGGACAGAGGAAACACCATATATTTT. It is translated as CASSTPDRGNTIYF. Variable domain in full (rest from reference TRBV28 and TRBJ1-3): DVKVTQSSRYLVKRTGEKVFLECVQDMDHENMFWYRQDPGLGLRLIYFSYDVKMKEKGDIPEGYSVSREKKERFSLILESASTNQTSMYLCASSTPDRGNTIYFGEGSWLTVV.

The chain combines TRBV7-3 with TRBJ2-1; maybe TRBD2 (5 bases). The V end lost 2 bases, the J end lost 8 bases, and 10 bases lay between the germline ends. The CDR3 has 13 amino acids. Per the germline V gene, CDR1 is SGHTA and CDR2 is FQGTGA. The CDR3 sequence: CASSLALSDEQFF. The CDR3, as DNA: TGTGCCAGCAGCTTAGCCCTTAGCGATGAGCAGTTCTTC.

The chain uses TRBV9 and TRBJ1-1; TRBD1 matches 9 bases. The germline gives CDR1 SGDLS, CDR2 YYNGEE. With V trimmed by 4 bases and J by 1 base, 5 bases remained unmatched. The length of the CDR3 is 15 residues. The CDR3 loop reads CASSLATGGNTEAFF. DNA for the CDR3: TGTGCCAGCAGCCTCGCGACAGGGGGGAACACTGAAGCTTTCTTT.

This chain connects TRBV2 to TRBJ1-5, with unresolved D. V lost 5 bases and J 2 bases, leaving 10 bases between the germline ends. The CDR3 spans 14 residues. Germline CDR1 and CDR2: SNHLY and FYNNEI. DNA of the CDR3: TGTGCCAGCAGTAGCGGGCAGGGCAATCAGCCCCAGCATTTT. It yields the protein CASSSGQGNQPQHF.

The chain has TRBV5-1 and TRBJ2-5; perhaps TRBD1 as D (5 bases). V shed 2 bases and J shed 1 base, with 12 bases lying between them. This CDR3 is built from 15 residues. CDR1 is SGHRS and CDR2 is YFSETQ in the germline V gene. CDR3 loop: CASSLPQGVQETQYF. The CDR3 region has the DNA TGCGCCAGCAGCTTACCCCAGGGTGTCCAAGAGACCCAGTACTTC.

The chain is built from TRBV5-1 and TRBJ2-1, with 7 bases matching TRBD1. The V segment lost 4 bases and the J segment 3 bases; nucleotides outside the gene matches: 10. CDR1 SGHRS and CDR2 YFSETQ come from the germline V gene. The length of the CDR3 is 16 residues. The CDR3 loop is CASSTRQGRVYNEQFF. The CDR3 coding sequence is TGCGCCAGCAGCACACGACAGGGTAGGGTCTACAATGAGCAGTTCTTC.